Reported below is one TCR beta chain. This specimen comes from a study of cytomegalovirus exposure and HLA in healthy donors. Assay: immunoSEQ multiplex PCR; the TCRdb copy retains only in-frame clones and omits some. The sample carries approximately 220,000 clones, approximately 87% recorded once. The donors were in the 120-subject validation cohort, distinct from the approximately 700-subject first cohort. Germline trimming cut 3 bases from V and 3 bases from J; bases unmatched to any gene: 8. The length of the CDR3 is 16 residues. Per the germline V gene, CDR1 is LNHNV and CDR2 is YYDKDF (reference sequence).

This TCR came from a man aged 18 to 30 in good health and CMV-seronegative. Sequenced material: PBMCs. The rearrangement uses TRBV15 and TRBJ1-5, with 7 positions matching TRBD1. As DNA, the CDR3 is TGTGCCACCAGCAGCAGGGGGAACAGGTTCAATCAGCCCCAGCATTTT. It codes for CATSSRGNRFNQPQHF.